This TCR beta chain was observed in a study of siplizumab effects on memory and regulatory T cells. The CDR3 contains 15 residues. Germline values: CDR1 SGHRS, CDR2 YFSETQ. General study findings and limits: Among sequences traceable to unstimulated CD4+ memory cells, alloreactive ones were significantly reduced by siplizumab. A minor share of alloreactive clones matched unstimulated subsets.

The repertoire was sequenced with immunoSEQ multiplex PCR; TCRdb's copy has only in-frame clones and lacks some. The sample lists 90,000 to 95,000 clones, more than 85% occurring once. As concerns this clone: Its specificity is not known. The junction and the germline gene differ at one end; a read error may be behind it.

The receptor comes from a human donor in good health. Material: CD8+ T cells sorted from blood. The V call is TRBV5-1, the J call TRBJ2-5, with D perhaps assigned TRBD1 or TRBD2 (6 bases each). The CDR3 sequence is CASRLVGGQQETQYF. For the CDR3, the DNA is TGCGCCAGCAGGTTGGTCGGGGGCCAACAAGAGACCCAGTACTTC.